One and the same sample provided the 17 T cell receptor beta chains below, sequenced in a study of response to subunit inactivated influenza vaccine. MiXCR, run by TCRdb on the RT-PCR reads, gives a single entry per CDR3 protein. The profile shows more than 700,000 distinct CDR3 sequences, around 20% of them singletons. This specimen consisted of PBMCs from blood, obtained about 5 days after vaccination. The receptor source for this set is a man in his forties or fifties who received an inactivated influenza vaccine.

The chain carries TRBV4-3 and TRBJ2-7; a possible D gene is TRBD1 (8 bases). The CDR3 extends over 17 amino acids. Per germline, CDR1 LGHNA and CDR2 YSLEER. V lost 0 bases and J lost 7, with 22 bases in between. The CDR3 nucleotides are TGCGCCAGCAGCCAAGATGGGGGAGGGGTCAGGGGGCGGGAGCAGTACTTC. Its protein product is CASSQDGGGVRGREQYF.

V gene TRBV20-1 combines with J gene TRBJ2-5, with TRBD2 matching 10 bases. In germline, CDR1 is DFQATT, CDR2 SNEGSKA (reference sequence). CDR3 size: 15 residues. The V gene end was trimmed by 6 bases and the J gene end by 2 bases; junction bases not matched to a gene: 9. The CDR3 spells CSARGASGRQETQYF. CDR3 in DNA: TGCAGTGCCAGGGGGGCTAGCGGGAGACAAGAGACCCAGTACTTC.

The chain is built from TRBV2 and TRBJ2-7, with 11 bases identical to TRBD1. The CDR3 is 15 residues long. Losses at the gene ends were 6 bases for V and 7 bases for J; bases not matched to a gene: 11. CDR1 is SNHLY and CDR2 is FYNNEI in the germline V gene. The CDR3: CASRDGQGAMGEQYF. CDR3 nucleotides: TGTGCCAGCAGGGACGGACAGGGGGCAATGGGAGAGCAGTACTTC.

The chain couples TRBV4-3 to TRBJ2-2; D remains unclear. CDR3 length: 17 residues. Germline CDR1 is LGHNA and CDR2 is YSLEER. V was trimmed by 4 bases and J by 6 bases, leaving 21 bases between them. Here the CDR3 DNA reads TGCGCCAGCAGCCCCACCGCGTACTCCCGTTCCGCCGGGGAGCTGTTTTTT. It yields the protein CASSPTAYSRSAGELFF.

The chain employs TRBV20-1 and TRBJ2-7; D is perhaps TRBD1 (6 bases). CDR1 DFQATT and CDR2 SNEGSKA come from the germline V gene (reference sequence). The CDR3 covers 14 residues. Trimming left V 6 bases short and J 0 bases short, with 15 bases between. The CDR3 loop is CSASGTPSSYEQYF. The CDR3 region has the DNA TGCAGTGCGTCCGGGACACCGAGCTCCTACGAGCAGTACTTC.

The V and J genes are TRBV5-1 and TRBJ2-3; TRBD2 is a possible D gene (6 bases). The germline gives CDR1 SGHRS, CDR2 YFSETQ. The germline V and J ends were trimmed by 2 bases and 2 bases, with 9 bases remaining between them. The CDR3 has 14 residues. The CDR3 here is CASSFSRDTDTQYF. The CDR3 DNA is TGCGCCAGCAGCTTTTCGCGGGACACAGATACGCAGTATTTT.

This clonotype was found a few times. The chain combines TRBV9 with TRBJ1-2; 7 bases are shared with TRBD1. Germline V gene sequence: CDR1 SGDLS, CDR2 YYNGEE. CDR3 size: 14 residues. Trimming took 4 bases from V and 5 from J; bases not matched to a gene: 8. Here the CDR3 DNA reads TGTGCCAGCAGCCTTCTAGGGACAGTTTATGGCTACACCTTC. This sequence encodes CASSLLGTVYGYTF.

In its sample, this clonotype was seen a few times. The chain carries TRBV28 and TRBJ2-5, with TRBD2 matching over 9 bases. The germline V gene has CDR1 MDHEN and CDR2 SYDVKM. This CDR3 is built from 20 residues. With V trimmed by 5 bases and J by 3 bases, 22 bases remained unmatched. CDR3 region: CASSVLAGSHLLESEETQYF. The CDR3 DNA is TGTGCCAGCAGTGTGCTAGCGGGGTCTCACCTTCTCGAGAGCGAAGAGACCCAGTACTTC.

Only a few counts were recorded for this clonotype. The chain carries TRBV20-1 and TRBJ2-3; 12 nucleotides align to TRBD2. This CDR3 has 15 residues. The germline CDR1 and CDR2 sequences are DFQATT and SNEGSKA (reference sequence). The junction had 3 bases not matched to a gene; V was cut back by 1 base and J by 4 bases. The CDR3 nucleotides are TGCAGTGCTAGAGGACTAGCGGGAGTCCCAGATACGCAGTATTTT. The encoded protein is CSARGLAGVPDTQYF.

The chain combines TRBV6-5 with TRBJ1-1; 11 bases map to TRBD1. CDR3 size: 11 residues. Losses at the gene ends were 6 bases for V and 10 bases for J; bases not matched to a gene: 1. Germline V gene lookup returns CDR1 MNHEY and CDR2 SVGAGI. CDR3 sequence: CASRGQGAAFF. In DNA form, the CDR3 reads TGTGCCAGCAGAGGACAGGGGGCAGCTTTCTTT.

The chain has TRBV29-1 and TRBJ1-1, with a weak D call TRBD1 (5 bases). The germline V and J ends were trimmed by 5 bases and 0 bases, with 10 bases remaining between them. This CDR3 comprises 13 residues. The germline gives CDR1 SQVTM, CDR2 ANQGSEA. CDR3 nucleotides: TGCAGCGTTCTCCGGGGGATGAACACTGAAGCTTTCTTT. Encoded protein: CSVLRGMNTEAFF. The variable domain in full, with the rest retrieved from reference TRBV29-1 and TRBJ1-1, is SAVISQKPSRDICQRGTSLTIQCQVDSQVTMMFWYRQQPGQSLTLIATANQGSEATYESGFVIDKFPISRPNLTFSTLTVSNMSPEDSSIYLCSVLRGMNTEAFFGQGTRLTVV.

This clonotype was found a few times. V gene TRBV7-2 combines with J gene TRBJ1-1; D is undetermined. V was pared by 4 bases and J by 5 bases, with 11 bases between. This CDR3 has 13 amino acids. CDR1 and CDR2 (germline): SGHTA, FQGNSA. The CDR3 here is CASSSQSMTEAFF. Written as DNA, the CDR3 is TGTGCCAGCAGCTCCCAAAGTATGACTGAAGCTTTCTTT.

In this sample, this clonotype turned up many times. In nucleotides, the CDR3 is TGTGCCAGCAGGGGGGGACAGGAACGCACAGATACGCAGTATTTT. Translated, it gives CASRGGQERTDTQYF. The chain has TRBV9 and TRBJ2-3; 8 positions agree with TRBD1. The germline CDR1 and CDR2 sequences are SGDLS and YYNGEE. The V gene end was trimmed by 5 bases and the J gene end by 1 base; junction bases not matched to a gene: 6. The CDR3 totals 15 residues. Full variable domain (missing parts from reference TRBV9 and TRBJ2-3): DSGVTQTPKHLITATGQRVTLRCSPRSGDLSVYWYQQSLDQGLQFLIQYYNGEERAKGNILERFSAQQFPDLHSELNLSSLELGDSALYFCASRGGQERTDTQYFGPGTRLTVL.

This clonotype turned up a few times. The V and J genes are TRBV4-2 and TRBJ2-7; 10 positions agree with TRBD1. CDR1 is LGHNA, CDR2 YNFKEQ, per germline. Trimming at V came to 0 bases and at J to 1 base, leaving 3 bases not matched to a gene. The CDR3 has 16 amino acids. In nucleotides, the CDR3 is TGTGCCAGCAGCCAAGATTGGACAGGGGGGTCCTACGAGCAGTACTTC. This gives the protein CASSQDWTGGSYEQYF.

This clonotype turned up a few times. The chain combines TRBV10-3 with TRBJ1-1, with TRBD1 as a possible D gene (6 bases). Trimming left V 3 bases short and J 5 bases short, with 16 bases between. The CDR3 is 15 amino acids. The germline gives CDR1 ENHRY, CDR2 SYGVKD. The DNA for the CDR3 is TGTGCCATCAGTGACCGCAGGGGATTAAGTACTGAAGCTTTCTTT. Its translation: CAISDRRGLSTEAFF.

V is TRBV5-1 and J is TRBJ2-1, with D tentatively TRBD1 (5 bases). The germline V gene encodes CDR1 SGHRS and CDR2 YFSETQ. The CDR3 is 17 residues long. Trimming shortened V by 3 bases and J by 0 bases, and 16 bases separated the two germline ends. For the CDR3, the DNA is TGCGCCAGCAGCTCCTCGTCACAGGAGAGCTCCTACAATGAGCAGTTCTTC. As protein: CASSSSSQESSYNEQFF.

This clonotype was detected only a few times. The chain joins TRBV4-3 to TRBJ1-1; weak D call: TRBD1 (6 bases). Per the germline V gene, CDR1 is LGHNA and CDR2 is YSLEER. V was clipped by 1 base and J by 0 bases, with 15 bases between them. The CDR3 is made up of 17 amino acids. CDR3 DNA: TGCGCCAGCAGCCAAGCATACAGGGTCCCCGTGAACACTGAAGCTTTCTTT. Protein sequence: CASSQAYRVPVNTEAFF.